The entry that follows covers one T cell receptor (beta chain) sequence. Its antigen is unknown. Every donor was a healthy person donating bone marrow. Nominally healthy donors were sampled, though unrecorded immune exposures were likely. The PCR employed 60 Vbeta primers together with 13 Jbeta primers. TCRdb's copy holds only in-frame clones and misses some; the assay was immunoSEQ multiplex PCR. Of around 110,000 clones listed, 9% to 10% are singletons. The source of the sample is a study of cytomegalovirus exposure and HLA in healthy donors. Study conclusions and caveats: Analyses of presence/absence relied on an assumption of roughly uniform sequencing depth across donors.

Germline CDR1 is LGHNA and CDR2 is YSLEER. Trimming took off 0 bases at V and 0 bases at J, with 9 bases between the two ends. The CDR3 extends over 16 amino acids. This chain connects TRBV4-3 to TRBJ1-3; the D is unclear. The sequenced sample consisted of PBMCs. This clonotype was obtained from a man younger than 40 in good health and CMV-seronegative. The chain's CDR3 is CASSQDLRFSGNTIYF. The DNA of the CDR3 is TGCGCCAGCAGCCAAGATCTCAGGTTCTCTGGAAACACCATATATTTT.